Sequencing of this T cell receptor beta chain was carried out in a study of T cells after yellow fever vaccination. From the 5' RACE reads, TCRdb called clonotypes with MiXCR, one entry per CDR3 protein. There are 100,000 to 150,000 distinct CDR3 sequences in the sample; around 9.8% occur only once, and about 40% lies in the top ten. After removal of 5 bases from V and 2 bases from J, the junction contained 5 bases not matched to a gene. CDR1 and CDR2 (germline): MNHEY, SVGAGI. The CDR3 is made up of 14 amino acids. Sequencing used CD8+ T cells sorted from PBMCs, obtained on the day of the yellow fever booster vaccination. This chain connects TRBV6-5 to TRBJ1-2, with 7 nucleotides matching TRBD1. The clonotype originates from a young man who received the YFV17D yellow fever vaccine. CDR3 sequence reads: CASSRDSPNYGYTF. The CDR3, as DNA: TGTGCCAGCAGTCGGGACAGTCCGAACTATGGCTACACCTTC.